The source of this T cell receptor beta chain is a study of human T cells and chemical hapten exposure. V gave up 3 bases and J gave up 0 bases; unmatched junction bases: 7. The CDR3 extends over 17 amino acids. Germline CDR1 and CDR2: KGHDR and SFDVKD. Regarding time point: patch test 1, 2 weeks after DPC sensitization. Specified treatment: therapeutic diphenylcyclopropenone sensitization with weekly scalp DPC. The starting material, unfractionated whole blood, was used for total RNA extraction. This clonotype showed up just a few times. The library gave individual cDNA molecules unique molecular identifiers. TCRdb ran MiXCR on the RACE reads and lists one entry per CDR3 protein. This sample has about 340,000 distinct CDR3 sequences, with approximately 6.9% found just once.

V gene TRBV24-1 combines with J gene TRBJ2-1; TRBD1 matches at 7 bases. This clonotype was obtained from a woman between 18 and 29 years old with alopecia areata. Some clones in this sample may be carry-over from other donors' samples. Material: whole blood, obtained in connection with sensitization to the hapten diphenylcyclopropenone (DPC). CDR3 region: CATSDPGQLSSYNEQFF. The CDR3 DNA reads TGTGCCACCAGTGATCCGGGACAGTTGAGCTCCTACAATGAGCAGTTCTTC.